The entry below gives a single TCR beta chain sequence along with its context. Its binding antigen is unknown. CDR1 SGHRS and CDR2 YFSETQ were looked up in the germline V gene. Inclusive of the bounding cysteine and phenylalanine, the CDR3 is 13 residues long. No DNA appears here. This sample was taken from a study of CXCR3-negative and CXCR3-positive naive CD8 T cells (dated by TCRdb to about 2019). In terms of the full investigation: In total, 130 million to 150 million TRB reads were obtained, or roughly 1.5 +/- 0.3 million reads per library. Data from under 12 donors, pooled across two independent experiments, went into the diversity and physicochemical repertoire analyses. TRBV-TRBJ cluster analysis included naive subsets from several donors and memory cells from 3 donors.

The instrument given in TCRdb is NextSeq 550. The Human TCR Profiling Kit (MiLaboratory) was used to make UMI-labeled 5' RACE TRB cDNA libraries. cDNA synthesis used the entire amount of extracted RNA, and PCR amplification then used the entire amount of cDNA produced. Libraries were prepared in parallel with an identical number of PCR cycles. The authors' analysis ran thus. With a requirement of at least two reads per UMI, MIGEC and MiXCR extracted about 50,000 +/- 10,000 unique UMI-labeled TRB cDNA molecules per library. On average, roughly 40,000 +/- 10,000 functional in-frame TRB CDR3 nucleotide clonotypes lacking stop codons were found per library. After each sample was downsampled to 5000 UMI-labeled TRB molecules, VDJtools was used to calculate diversity metrics such as normalized Shannon-Wiener and Chao1. VDJtools was used to calculate clonotype-size-weighted physicochemical properties of the central five CDR3 residues, namely interaction energy, strength, volume and Kidera factor 4. The reads, reprocessed by TCRdb, yield one row per CDR3 protein sequence and no DNA. TCRdb, not the original authors, processed these V and J calls. In this sample's table one finds around 45,000 distinct CDR3 sequences. Together, the top ten hold roughly 1.4% of the sample.

For every CD8+ T cell subset, over 250,000 cells were flow-sorted straight into RLT lysis buffer, and each subset was sorted in triplicate. To exclude memory contaminants, naive CD8+ T cells were stringently defined as CD45RO-CCR7+CD27+CD95-. Standard density gradient centrifugation was used to isolate peripheral blood mononuclear cells from buffy coats. Naive CXCR3-negative and CXCR3-positive CD8+ T cells were flow-sorted on a FACSAria III. Total RNA was extracted from sorted cells using an RNeasy Mini Kit. Results the study describes overall, beyond this receptor: Freshly isolated PBMCs were used for most assays because CXCR3 expression went down partially after cryopreservation. Repertoire diversity was comparably high in both naive subsets but much lower in memory CD8+ T cells. Surface CD5, linked to self-reactivity in mice, was comparable between naive subsets; TCR interaction strength was therefore also inferred from TRB CDR3 physicochemical properties. TRB CDR3s from CXCR3-positive naive cells showed higher hydrophobicity (lower Kidera factor 4), lower energy, and higher strength and volume indices than CXCR3-negative naive cells. Similar TRBV-TRBJ usage was shown by naive CXCR3-negative and CXCR3-positive cells from the same donor, whereas distinct patterns were shown by memory cells.

The sequence joins TRBV5-1 to TRBJ1-2. The TCR was taken from a human donor in good health. Some clones in this sample may be carry-over from other donors' samples. The material sequenced was naive CXCR3- CD8+ T cells from blood. Read against the paper, the sample's cell subset or site label means: CD45RO-CCR7+CD27+CD95- naive CD8+ T cells lacking CXCR3 (TNR3-). CDR3 protein: CASSLARDYGYTF. Beyond the CDR3, the reference TRBV5-1 and TRBJ1-2 genes provide the residues; the full variable domain reads: KAGVTQTPRYLIKTRGQQVTLSCSPISGHRSVSWYQQTPGQGLQFLFEYFSETQRNKGNFPGRFSGRQFSNSRSEMNVSTLELGDSALYLCASSLARDYGYTFGSGTRLTVV.